This is a list of T cell receptor beta chains from one sample in a study of blood T cells in healthy people across ages. One entry per CDR3 protein, called by TCRdb with MiXCR from the 5' RACE reads. The sample contains about 720,000 distinct CDR3 sequences, about 25% of which appear only once. This sample also belongs to another study, concerning T cells of mothers and their children.

The specimen sequenced was blood. The receptors here all came from a boy between 10 and 17 years old in good health. Each CDR3 is given with its conserved first and last residue. The D gene is left open where the match is weak. Clone size is stated in some rows and not others, as once, few, many or a class when expanded.

v_gene: TRBV14; d_gene: TRBD2; j_gene: TRBJ2-1; abundance: NA; CDR3aa: CASSQVLPSGNNEQFF; CDR3nt: TGTGCCAGCAGCCAAGTTCTGCCTAGCGGGAACAATGAGCAGTTCTTC
v_gene: TRBV29-1; d_gene: TRBD2; j_gene: TRBJ2-5; abundance: NA; CDR3aa: CSVEFGGGAEETQYF; CDR3nt: TGCAGCGTTGAATTCGGCGGGGGGGCTGAAGAGACCCAGTACTTC
v_gene: TRBV18; d_gene: TRBD2; j_gene: TRBJ2-5; abundance: NA; CDR3aa: CASSRDQRGKETRYF; CDR3nt: TGTGCCAGCTCAAGAGATCAGCGGGGAAAAGAGACCCGGTACTTC
v_gene: TRBV21-1; d_gene: NA; j_gene: TRBJ1-5; abundance: NA; CDR3aa: CARAGQQNQPQHF; CDR3nt: TGTGCCCGGGCGGGGCAGCAGAATCAGCCCCAGCATTTT
v_gene: TRBV12-3/TRBV12-4; d_gene: NA; j_gene: TRBJ1-4; abundance: few; CDR3aa: CASSFNREAKANEKLFF; CDR3nt: TGTGCCAGCAGTTTCAACAGGGAGGCTAAAGCTAATGAAAAACTGTTTTTT
v_gene: TRBV5-6; d_gene: NA; j_gene: TRBJ2-1; abundance: few; CDR3aa: CASSPAAAEIGNEQFF; CDR3nt: TGTGCCAGCAGCCCCGCTGCAGCGGAGATAGGAAATGAGCAGTTCTTC
v_gene: TRBV7-2; d_gene: NA; j_gene: TRBJ2-1; abundance: few; CDR3aa: CASSLVSGGYNEQLF; CDR3nt: TGTGCCAGCAGCTTAGTTTCCGGGGGATACAATGAGCAGCTCTTC
v_gene: TRBV20-1; d_gene: TRBD1; j_gene: TRBJ2-3; abundance: NA; CDR3aa: CSARDAGTGIDTQYF; CDR3nt: TGCAGTGCTAGAGATGCCGGGACAGGGATCGATACGCAGTATTTT
v_gene: TRBV7-2; d_gene: TRBD2; j_gene: TRBJ2-7; abundance: NA; CDR3aa: CASSLVMSREDEQYF; CDR3nt: TGTGCCAGCAGCTTGGTGATGTCGCGGGAGGACGAGCAGTACTTC
v_gene: TRBV6-1; d_gene: NA; j_gene: TRBJ2-1; abundance: many; CDR3aa: CASSEASGSYNEQFF; CDR3nt: TGTGCCAGCAGTGAAGCTAGCGGCTCCTACAATGAGCAGTTCTTC
v_gene: TRBV28; d_gene: NA; j_gene: TRBJ2-7; abundance: few; CDR3aa: CASSLSPTPLGYEQYF; CDR3nt: TGTGCCAGCAGTTTATCGCCCACACCTTTGGGATACGAGCAGTACTTC
v_gene: TRBV12-3/TRBV12-4; d_gene: NA; j_gene: TRBJ1-1; abundance: NA; CDR3aa: CASIKGGVAFF; CDR3nt: TGTGCCAGCATCAAAGGAGGGGTAGCTTTCTTT
v_gene: TRBV29-1; d_gene: NA; j_gene: TRBJ1-1; abundance: NA; CDR3aa: CSVSTGLNTEAFF; CDR3nt: TGCAGCGTTTCGACAGGCCTGAACACTGAAGCTTTCTTT
v_gene: TRBV27; d_gene: TRBD2; j_gene: TRBJ2-1; abundance: NA; CDR3aa: CASSSRLAEGNEQFF; CDR3nt: TGTGCCAGCAGTTCCCGACTAGCGGAGGGCAATGAGCAGTTCTTC
v_gene: TRBV5-1; d_gene: TRBD1; j_gene: TRBJ2-5; abundance: NA; CDR3aa: CASSLVGQYQETQYF; CDR3nt: TGCGCCAGCAGTCTCGTGGGACAGTACCAAGAGACCCAGTACTTC
v_gene: TRBV29-1; d_gene: TRBD2; j_gene: TRBJ2-4; abundance: NA; CDR3aa: CSVVFLAGGQNIQYF; CDR3nt: TGCAGCGTTGTGTTTCTAGCGGGAGGGCAAAACATTCAGTACTTC
v_gene: TRBV19; d_gene: NA; j_gene: TRBJ2-1; abundance: NA; CDR3aa: CASSEKDEQFF; CDR3nt: TGTGCCAGTAGTGAAAAGGATGAGCAGTTCTTC
v_gene: TRBV4-3; d_gene: NA; j_gene: TRBJ1-6; abundance: few; CDR3aa: CASSQDYPGLYNSPLHF; CDR3nt: TGCGCCAGCAGCCAAGATTACCCAGGGCTATATAATTCACCCCTCCACTTT
v_gene: TRBV12-3/TRBV12-4; d_gene: NA; j_gene: TRBJ1-4; abundance: NA; CDR3aa: CASSFSPATNEKLFF; CDR3nt: TGTGCCAGCAGTTTTTCCCCCGCAACTAATGAAAAACTGTTTTTT
v_gene: TRBV29-1; d_gene: NA; j_gene: TRBJ2-1; abundance: NA; CDR3aa: CSVVDSEHTNYNEQFF; CDR3nt: TGCAGCGTTGTCGACTCTGAACATACTAACTACAATGAGCAGTTCTTC
v_gene: TRBV6-6; d_gene: NA; j_gene: TRBJ1-4; abundance: NA; CDR3aa: CASSYGDLGEKLFF; CDR3nt: TGTGCCAGCAGTTATGGGGACTTGGGTGAAAAACTGTTTTTT
v_gene: TRBV10-3; d_gene: TRBD1; j_gene: TRBJ1-4; abundance: few; CDR3aa: CAIKGTVNEKLFF; CDR3nt: TGTGCCATCAAGGGGACAGTCAATGAAAAACTGTTTTTT
v_gene: TRBV4-1; d_gene: TRBD1; j_gene: TRBJ1-3; abundance: NA; CDR3aa: CASSQAGGADTIYF; CDR3nt: TGCGCCAGCAGCCAAGCAGGGGGCGCGGACACCATATATTTT
v_gene: TRBV27; d_gene: NA; j_gene: TRBJ1-5; abundance: NA; CDR3aa: CASSTSSPGDSNQPQHF; CDR3nt: NA
v_gene: TRBV29-1; d_gene: TRBD2; j_gene: TRBJ2-1; abundance: NA; CDR3aa: CSVEGTSGSWNEQFF; CDR3nt: TGCAGCGTGGAGGGCACTAGCGGGAGCTGGAATGAGCAGTTCTTC
v_gene: TRBV10-3; d_gene: TRBD1; j_gene: TRBJ2-7; abundance: NA; CDR3aa: CAIRGQETYEQYF; CDR3nt: TGTGCCATCAGGGGACAGGAGACCTACGAGCAGTACTTC
v_gene: TRBV20-1; d_gene: TRBD1; j_gene: TRBJ2-7; abundance: few; CDR3aa: CSARQGTAYEQYF; CDR3nt: TGCAGTGCTCGACAGGGTACCGCCTACGAGCAGTACTTC
v_gene: TRBV28; d_gene: TRBD1; j_gene: TRBJ2-7; abundance: NA; CDR3aa: CASRSSRDRVHEQYF; CDR3nt: TGTGCCAGCAGATCCAGCCGCGACAGGGTACACGAGCAGTACTTC
v_gene: TRBV29-1; d_gene: TRBD1; j_gene: TRBJ1-4; abundance: NA; CDR3aa: CSVDSGTVNEKLFF; CDR3nt: TGCAGCGTTGATTCTGGGACAGTCAATGAAAAACTGTTTTTT
v_gene: TRBV29-1; d_gene: NA; j_gene: TRBJ2-5; abundance: NA; CDR3aa: CSVVGRGQETQYF; CDR3nt: TGCAGCGTTGTGGGCAGGGGCCAAGAGACCCAGTACTTC
v_gene: TRBV12-3/TRBV12-4; d_gene: NA; j_gene: TRBJ2-5; abundance: NA; CDR3aa: CASSLTGQGETQYF; CDR3nt: TGTGCCAGCAGTTTAACTGGGCAGGGGGAGACCCAGTACTTC
v_gene: TRBV5-1; d_gene: NA; j_gene: TRBJ2-2; abundance: few; CDR3aa: CAGPRFYTGELFF; CDR3nt: TGCGCCGGCCCCAGGTTTTACACCGGGGAGCTGTTTTTT
v_gene: TRBV20-1; d_gene: TRBD2; j_gene: TRBJ2-1; abundance: few; CDR3aa: CSARGLARTINDEQFF; CDR3nt: TGCAGTGCTAGGGGACTAGCGCGGACTATAAATGATGAGCAGTTCTTC
v_gene: TRBV20-1; d_gene: NA; j_gene: TRBJ1-4; abundance: NA; CDR3aa: CSARDREKLFF; CDR3nt: TGCAGTGCTAGAGATCGAGAAAAACTGTTTTTT
v_gene: TRBV29-1; d_gene: NA; j_gene: TRBJ2-7; abundance: few; CDR3aa: CSVQGTPGDSSHYEQYF; CDR3nt: TGCAGCGTTCAAGGGACCCCGGGGGACAGCTCCCACTACGAGCAGTACTTC
v_gene: TRBV27; d_gene: NA; j_gene: TRBJ2-7; abundance: NA; CDR3aa: CASSVAETYEQYF; CDR3nt: TGTGCCAGCAGTGTAGCGGAAACCTACGAGCAGTACTTC
v_gene: TRBV7-2; d_gene: TRBD2; j_gene: TRBJ2-5; abundance: NA; CDR3aa: CASSLVAASGGARETQYF; CDR3nt: TGTGCCAGCAGCTTAGTAGCGGCTAGCGGGGGGGCTCGAGAGACCCAGTACTTC
v_gene: TRBV21-1; d_gene: NA; j_gene: TRBJ2-4; abundance: few; CDR3aa: CASSKSSAIAKNIQYF; CDR3nt: TGTGCCAGCAGCAAAAGCTCGGCAATAGCCAAAAACATTCAGTACTTC
v_gene: TRBV5-1; d_gene: NA; j_gene: TRBJ2-6; abundance: NA; CDR3aa: CASSLEAAPGANVLTF; CDR3nt: TGCGCCAGCAGCTTGGAGGCAGCTCCTGGGGCCAACGTCCTGACTTTC
v_gene: TRBV7-2; d_gene: TRBD1; j_gene: TRBJ2-5; abundance: NA; CDR3aa: CASSLEWGTGQETQYF; CDR3nt: TGTGCCAGCAGCTTAGAATGGGGGACAGGGCAAGAGACCCAGTACTTC
v_gene: TRBV7-2; d_gene: TRBD1; j_gene: TRBJ1-2; abundance: NA; CDR3aa: CASSLDGTGVGGYTF; CDR3nt: TGTGCCAGCAGCCTGGACGGGACAGGGGTAGGAGGCTACACCTTC
v_gene: TRBV28; d_gene: NA; j_gene: TRBJ1-6; abundance: NA; CDR3aa: CASSLPYNSPLHF; CDR3nt: TGTGCCAGCAGCCTTCCCTATAATTCACCCCTCCACTTT
v_gene: TRBV7-9; d_gene: NA; j_gene: TRBJ1-1; abundance: NA; CDR3aa: CASSSWGETEAFF; CDR3nt: TGTGCCAGCAGCTCGTGGGGGGAAACTGAAGCTTTCTTT
v_gene: TRBV29-1; d_gene: NA; j_gene: TRBJ2-3; abundance: NA; CDR3aa: CSVVWGARSTDTQYF; CDR3nt: TGCAGCGTTGTGTGGGGGGCGAGGAGTACAGATACGCAGTATTTT
v_gene: TRBV20-1; d_gene: NA; j_gene: TRBJ2-1; abundance: NA; CDR3aa: CSAMGEQFF; CDR3nt: TGCAGTGCTATGGGTGAGCAGTTCTTC
v_gene: TRBV15; d_gene: NA; j_gene: TRBJ2-3; abundance: NA; CDR3aa: CATSSGRSAIPSTDTQYF; CDR3nt: TGTGCCACCAGCAGTGGACGGTCAGCGATCCCTAGCACAGATACGCAGTATTTT
v_gene: TRBV28; d_gene: TRBD1; j_gene: TRBJ2-3; abundance: NA; CDR3aa: CASSYSQGATWYF; CDR3nt: TGTGCCAGCAGTTACTCACAGGGGGCGACGTGGTATTTT
v_gene: TRBV2; d_gene: NA; j_gene: TRBJ2-5; abundance: few; CDR3aa: CASSEVAIQETQYF; CDR3nt: TGTGCCAGCAGTGAAGTAGCGATACAAGAGACCCAGTACTTC
v_gene: TRBV6-5; d_gene: TRBD1; j_gene: TRBJ2-5; abundance: NA; CDR3aa: CASTLARLRDRGRAETQYF; CDR3nt: TGTGCCAGCACTTTGGCGCGGCTCCGGGACAGGGGGCGGGCAGAGACCCAGTACTTC
v_gene: TRBV4-2; d_gene: NA; j_gene: TRBJ2-7; abundance: NA; CDR3aa: CASSQRRGSGGDYEQYF; CDR3nt: TGTGCCAGCAGCCAACGGCGAGGGAGCGGAGGGGACTACGAGCAGTACTTC
v_gene: TRBV12-3/TRBV12-4; d_gene: NA; j_gene: TRBJ2-1; abundance: few; CDR3aa: CASSLGRGYNEQFF; CDR3nt: TGTGCCAGCAGTTTAGGGCGCGGCTACAATGAGCAGTTCTTC
v_gene: TRBV20-1; d_gene: TRBD2; j_gene: TRBJ2-7; abundance: few; CDR3aa: CSAPSGVYEQYF; CDR3nt: TGCAGTGCTCCTAGCGGGGTCTACGAGCAGTACTTC
v_gene: TRBV6-2/TRBV6-3; d_gene: NA; j_gene: TRBJ1-3; abundance: NA; CDR3aa: CASSVDGYSGNTIYF; CDR3nt: TGTGCCAGCAGTGTCGACGGATACTCTGGAAACACCATATATTTT
v_gene: TRBV28; d_gene: NA; j_gene: TRBJ2-5; abundance: NA; CDR3aa: CASRVSGGYQETQYF; CDR3nt: TGTGCCAGCAGAGTAAGCGGAGGGTACCAAGAGACCCAGTACTTC
v_gene: TRBV28; d_gene: NA; j_gene: TRBJ1-2; abundance: NA; CDR3aa: CASSFRGRGGYTF; CDR3nt: TGTGCCAGCAGTTTCCGGGGGCGGGGAGGCTACACCTTC
v_gene: TRBV28; d_gene: NA; j_gene: TRBJ1-3; abundance: few; CDR3aa: CASSSSLSGNTIYF; CDR3nt: TGTGCCAGCAGTTCAAGCCTCTCTGGAAACACCATATATTTT
v_gene: TRBV7-2; d_gene: NA; j_gene: TRBJ2-7; abundance: NA; CDR3aa: CASGPPRRGPYEQYF; CDR3nt: TGTGCCAGCGGCCCCCCACGCAGGGGCCCCTACGAGCAGTACTTC
v_gene: TRBV23-1; d_gene: NA; j_gene: TRBJ2-7; abundance: few; CDR3aa: CASSHSETGTYEQYF; CDR3nt: TGCGCCAGCAGTCATTCCGAGACAGGAACCTACGAGCAGTACTTC